The rows below give T cell receptor beta chains drawn from one sample of a study of technical replicates of blood from a few donors. Produced via immunoSEQ multiplex PCR; TCRdb's table is partial and in-frame only. This table has about 59,000 clones, approximately 86% appearing once. Sequenced: PBMCs. Receptors were obtained from a human donor in good health. Some clones in this sample may be carry-over from other donors' samples. Each CDR3 is given with its conserved first and last residue. D genes are given only for firm matches. Some rows have no size entry. The others give once, few or many, or a class for an expanded clone.

j_gene	abundance	v_gene	len	d_gene	CDR3nt	CDR3aa
TRBJ2-7	.	TRBV14	12	.	TGTGCCAGCAGCCAAGACAGCTACGAGCAGTACTTC	CASSQDSYEQYF
TRBJ2-1	once	TRBV5-1	16	.	TGCGCCAGCGCTGCAGATGTCGGGACACAATACAATGAGCAGTTCTTC	CASAADVGTQYNEQFF
TRBJ2-7	once	TRBV5-1	16	.	TGCGCCAGCAGCTCCCCTGCCGGGACACTTACCTACGAGCAGTACTTC	CASSSPAGTLTYEQYF
TRBJ2-1	.	TRBV7-2	14	TRBD2	TGTGCCAGCAGCCCCGGGGAGGGGTACAATGAGCAGTTCTTC	CASSPGEGYNEQFF
TRBJ1-1	.	TRBV18	15	.	TGTGCCAGCTCACCCCTGGACAGCATGAACACTGAAGCTTTCTTT	CASSPLDSMNTEAFF
TRBJ1-4	.	TRBV10-3	14	.	TGTGCCATCAGTGAGACAACAGGGAGTGAAAAACTGTTTTTT	CAISETTGSEKLFF
TRBJ1-1	.	TRBV4-3	13	.	TGCGCCAGCAGCCAAGACGAAGAGACTGAAGCTTTCTTT	CASSQDEETEAFF
TRBJ1-2	.	TRBV4-2	17	.	TGTGCCAGCAGCCAGATCATCGGTCCAGGGGATCACTATGGCTACACCTTC	CASSQIIGPGDHYGYTF
TRBJ2-1	once	TRBV7-7	13	TRBD2	TGTGCCAGCAGCCCTCGCGGGAGCGATGAGCAGTTCTTC	CASSPRGSDEQFF
TRBJ1-2	.	TRBV2	14	TRBD1	TGTGCCAGCACAGGGGGGACCCTTAACTATGGCTACACCTTC	CASTGGTLNYGYTF
TRBJ1-1	few	TRBV4-2	15	TRBD1	TGTGCCAGCAGCCTAACAGGGGAGGAGGACACTGAAGCTTTCTTT	CASSLTGEEDTEAFF
TRBJ2-1	.	TRBV4-3	18	TRBD2	TGCGCCAGCAGCCAAGTTGATATGGGACTAGTCTTTTACAATGAGCAGTTCTTC	CASSQVDMGLVFYNEQFF
TRBJ2-3	.	TRBV7-9	15	TRBD1	TGTGCCAGCAGCAAGGACAGGGTTGGTACAGATACGCAGTATTTT	CASSKDRVGTDTQYF
TRBJ2-7	.	TRBV6-5	16	.	TGTGCCAGCAGTTACTCGTTCTCCAGGGCTTCCTACGAGCAGTACTTC	CASSYSFSRASYEQYF
TRBJ1-3	.	TRBV5-1	16	TRBD1	TGCGCCAGCAGCGTGACCGGGACAGGGTTTGGAAACACCATATATTTT	CASSVTGTGFGNTIYF
TRBJ2-5	.	TRBV29-1	18	TRBD2	TGCAGCGTTGATTTGACTGGACTAGCGGGGGTTCCACAAGAGACCCAGTACTTC	CSVDLTGLAGVPQETQYF
TRBJ2-7	.	TRBV7-9	16	.	TGTGCCAGCAGCGCCTCGCAGGGGTGGGCCGCCTACGAGCAGTACTTC	CASSASQGWAAYEQYF
TRBJ1-2	few	TRBV6-5	13	TRBD1	TGTGCCAGCAGGAATGGACAGGCGTATGGCTACACCTTC	CASRNGQAYGYTF
TRBJ2-1	.	TRBV19	17	TRBD2	TGTGCCAGTAGGAGGCTAGCGGGAGTTGTTCCGCGGAATGAGCAGTTCTTC	CASRRLAGVVPRNEQFF
TRBJ2-7	.	TRBV10-3	14	TRBD2	TGTGCCACTCGAGCGGGGACGAACCCCGACGAGCAGTACTTC	CATRAGTNPDEQYF
TRBJ1-1	.	TRBV7-2	14	TRBD1	TGTGCCAGCAGCTTACAGGGGGTGAACACTGAAGCTTTCTTT	CASSLQGVNTEAFF
TRBJ2-7	.	TRBV6-5	15	TRBD1	TGTGCCAGCAGTTCGGCGGAACAGGGGTTCCACGAGCAGTACTTC	CASSSAEQGFHEQYF
TRBJ2-2	.	TRBV7-2	16	TRBD1	TGTGCCAGCAGCCTTATCGGACAGGCGGTAACCGGGGAGCTGTTTTTT	CASSLIGQAVTGELFF
TRBJ1-2	once	TRBV19	17	TRBD1	TGTGCCAGTAGTAGGAGCGGGACAGGGACGCGAACTGATGGCTACACCTTC	CASSRSGTGTRTDGYTF
TRBJ1-6	.	TRBV2	16	.	TGTGCCAGCAGCCGTAACAGGGCCCTAAATAATTCACCCCTCCACTTT	CASSRNRALNNSPLHF
TRBJ1-2	.	TRBV25-1	12	.	TGTGCCAGCAGTGAACAGAACTATGGCTACACCTTC	CASSEQNYGYTF
TRBJ2-7	.	TRBV21-1	16	.	TGTGCCAGCAGCAAAGCGCGAGGACAGCCGCCCTCCGAGCAGTACTTC	CASSKARGQPPSEQYF
TRBJ1-6	.	TRBV6-5	14	.	TGTGCCAGCAGTAGGACACAAATTAATTCACCCCTCCACTTT	CASSRTQINSPLHF
TRBJ2-1	few	TRBV15	17	TRBD2	TGTGCCACCAGCAGAGACTCCCACAGCGGGAGGGGCAATGAGCAGTTCTTC	CATSRDSHSGRGNEQFF
TRBJ2-5	.	TRBV7-3	13	TRBD1	TGTGCCAGCAGCTTAGGACAGGGAACAACCCAGTACTTC	CASSLGQGTTQYF
TRBJ2-2	once	TRBV15	16	.	TGTGCCACCAGCGAGGAGCGGGCATCGAACACCGGGGAGCTGTTTTTT	CATSEERASNTGELFF
TRBJ2-3	.	TRBV18	19	TRBD2	TGTGCCAGCTCCCGAGCGGGGGGATCGAGCCCCTACCCAACAGATACGCAGTATTTT	CASSRAGGSSPYPTDTQYF
TRBJ2-7	.	TRBV5-4	18	TRBD2	TGTGCCAGCAGCTTGGATCCCTCGAGGGGCGGGAGGGCCTACGAGCAGTACTTC	CASSLDPSRGGRAYEQYF
TRBJ1-3	once	TRBV19	15	.	TGTGCCAGTAGTGGGTGGCCGGGAACTGGAAACACCATATATTTT	CASSGWPGTGNTIYF
TRBJ2-2	.	TRBV6-5	15	TRBD2	TGTGCCAGCAGTTACGTAGCGGGGGGACCCGGGGAGCTGTTTTTT	CASSYVAGGPGELFF
TRBJ1-5	.	TRBV6-4	13	.	TGTGCCAGCACTACCTTGGGCAGTCAGCCCCAGCATTTT	CASTTLGSQPQHF
TRBJ1-6	.	TRBV4-3	15	.	TGCGCCAGCAGCCAAGAAGCCAGGCCTTCTTCACCCCTCCACTTT	CASSQEARPSSPLHF
TRBJ2-1	.	TRBV7-8	15	TRBD2	TGTGCCAGCAGCTCGACTAGCGGGGGGTACAATGAGCAGTTCTTC	CASSSTSGGYNEQFF
TRBJ2-1	.	TRBV7-9	18	.	TGTGCCAGCAGCCCTCACGCGCGGGTTGGTTTCTCCTACAATGAGCAGTTCTTC	CASSPHARVGFSYNEQFF
TRBJ2-1	.	TRBV7-9	15	TRBD2	TGTGCCAGCAGCTTAACTAGCGGGACCTACAATGAGCAGTTCTTC	CASSLTSGTYNEQFF
TRBJ2-7	.	TRBV19	12	.	TGTGCCAGTAGTCAAACAGGGAACGAGCAGTACTTC	CASSQTGNEQYF
TRBJ2-1	.	TRBV5-1	14	.	TGCGCCAGCAGCTTGGTGGCAGATTACAATGAGCAGTTCTTC	CASSLVADYNEQFF
TRBJ1-2	few	TRBV2	11	.	TGTGCCAGCGGGGGGGCGTATGGCTACACCTTC	CASGGAYGYTF
TRBJ2-7	.	TRBV19	15	TRBD1	TGTGCCAGTAGTATGAGGACAGGGGGCGAACAAGAGCAGTACTTC	CASSMRTGGEQEQYF
TRBJ2-2	once	TRBV7-6	14	.	TGTGCCAGCAGCTTAGGCGGCCTGTCCGGGGAGCTGTTTTTT	CASSLGGLSGELFF
TRBJ2-5	.	TRBV6-1	13	.	TGTGCCAGCAGTGAACGAGAGGAGGAGACCCAGTACTTC	CASSEREEETQYF
TRBJ1-2	once	TRBV10-3	12	.	TGTGCCATCAGCCCGGGTGGCTATGGCTACACCTTC	CAISPGGYGYTF
TRBJ1-1	.	TRBV7-9	14	.	TGTGCCAGCAGCTTAGCGGGGAGGAACACTGAAGCTTTCTTT	CASSLAGRNTEAFF
TRBJ1-1	few	TRBV4-2	12	.	TGTGCCAGCAGCCAGGCTAGAACTGAAGCTTTCTTT	CASSQARTEAFF
TRBJ1-1	.	TRBV5-1	13	.	TGCGCCAGCAGCCCGGTTATAAACACTGAAGCTTTCTTT	CASSPVINTEAFF
TRBJ2-1	.	TRBV7-2	15	.	TGTGCCAGCAGCTCGCCCCGGGGGAGATTTGAGGAGCAGTTCTTC	CASSSPRGRFEEQFF
TRBJ2-7	.	TRBV19	15	.	TGTGCCAGTTCTAGGCTAGGGGCAGCCTCCTACGAGCAGTACTTC	CASSRLGAASYEQYF
TRBJ1-5	.	TRBV2	15	TRBD1	TGTGCCAGCAGTACCGACAGGGGCGGCAATCAGCCCCAGCATTTT	CASSTDRGGNQPQHF
TRBJ2-7	.	TRBV11-2	15	.	TGTGCCAGCAGCTTAGTGGAGGGGAGCTCCTACGAGCAGTACTTC	CASSLVEGSSYEQYF
TRBJ2-1	.	TRBV29-1	13	.	TGCAGCGTAGTAGACAGCTCCTACAATGAGCAGTTCTTC	CSVVDSSYNEQFF
TRBJ2-7	.	TRBV19	13	TRBD2	TGTGCCAGTACAGCGGGGGTTACCTACGAGCAGTACTTC	CASTAGVTYEQYF
TRBJ2-7	.	TRBV6-1	15	TRBD1	TGTGCCAGCAGGCCTCAAGGACAGGGAGGTTACGAGCAGTACTTC	CASRPQGQGGYEQYF
TRBJ2-1	.	TRBV11-1	15	TRBD2	TGTGCCAGCAGCCCCGGCGGCGGGAGGTCTGATGAGCAGTTCTTC	CASSPGGGRSDEQFF
TRBJ1-5	.	TRBV6-5	15	TRBD1	TGTGCCAGCAGTAAAGGGGGACAGAGCAATCAGCCCCAGCATTTT	CASSKGGQSNQPQHF